A selection of T cell receptor beta chains follows, all from one sample in a study of metastatic and nonmetastatic thyroid tumors. TCRdb redid the clone calls on the PCR reads using MiXCR. The data contain about 32,000 clones, 7% to 8% of them seen just once; the ten biggest clones take up 35% to 50%. The specimen was blood. These TCRs come from a female donor with papillary thyroid cancer or a benign thyroid nodule (not recorded which). Some clones in this sample may be carry-over from other donors' samples. The CDR3 runs from the conserved cysteine through the conserved F or W. D genes are given only for firm matches. Rows may omit the clone size; those that give it use once, few, many or a size class.

D gene: TRBD1; J gene: TRBJ2-7; V gene: TRBV5-1; clone size: many; CDR3 DNA: TGCGCCAGCAGCTCGAGACAGGGCGGTTTGACTCTCTACGAGCAGTACTTC; CDR3 protein: CASSSRQGGLTLYEQYF
D gene: -; J gene: TRBJ2-3; V gene: TRBV5-1; clone size: many; CDR3 DNA: TGCGCCAGCAGCTTGTATTCGGGAAGCACAGATACGCAGTATTTT; CDR3 protein: CASSLYSGSTDTQYF
D gene: -; J gene: TRBJ1-4; V gene: TRBV12-3/TRBV12-4; clone size: many; CDR3 DNA: TGTGCCAGCAGTTCAGCAGGGGCAACTAATGAAAAACTGTTTTTT; CDR3 protein: CASSSAGATNEKLFF
D gene: TRBD1; J gene: TRBJ1-2; V gene: TRBV9; clone size: many; CDR3 DNA: TGTGCCAGCAGCGATGGGGGACAGGGGGCGGGAGGCTACACCTTC; CDR3 protein: CASSDGGQGAGGYTF
D gene: -; J gene: TRBJ2-5; V gene: TRBV2; clone size: many; CDR3 DNA: TGTGCCAGCCATATTCAGAGACAAGAGACCCAGTACTTC; CDR3 protein: CASHIQRQETQYF
D gene: -; J gene: TRBJ1-1; V gene: TRBV4-2; clone size: -; CDR3 DNA: TGTGCCAGCAGCCAAGTCGCGGGGGAAATGAACACTGAAGCTTTCTTT; CDR3 protein: CASSQVAGEMNTEAFF
D gene: -; J gene: TRBJ2-1; V gene: TRBV5-1; clone size: many; CDR3 DNA: TGCGCCAGCAGCTTTACGGAGGGCTCCTACAATGAGCAGTTCTTC; CDR3 protein: CASSFTEGSYNEQFF
D gene: -; J gene: TRBJ2-1; V gene: TRBV5-1; clone size: many; CDR3 DNA: TGCGCCAGCAGCTTGACGGAGGGTGAAGTCTTC; CDR3 protein: CASSLTEGEVF
D gene: -; J gene: TRBJ1-5; V gene: TRBV6-1; clone size: many; CDR3 DNA: TGTGCCAGCAGATTCGACAGTTATAGCAATCAGCCCCAGCATTTT; CDR3 protein: CASRFDSYSNQPQHF
D gene: -; J gene: TRBJ1-2; V gene: TRBV7-2; clone size: -; CDR3 DNA: TGTGCCAGCATCTTAGCGCGTCAGGGCTATGGCTACACCTTC; CDR3 protein: CASILARQGYGYTF
D gene: -; J gene: TRBJ1-3; V gene: TRBV20-1; clone size: many; CDR3 DNA: TGCAGTGCTTGGAACAGGGTTGCTGGAAACACCATATATTTT; CDR3 protein: CSAWNRVAGNTIYF
D gene: -; J gene: TRBJ1-2; V gene: TRBV20-1; clone size: many; CDR3 DNA: TGCAGTGCAACGGGGAGGGACATCTATGGCTACACCTTC; CDR3 protein: CSATGRDIYGYTF
D gene: TRBD1; J gene: TRBJ1-5; V gene: TRBV6-1; clone size: many; CDR3 DNA: TGTGCCAGCAGTGAACCGGGACAGGGCCGTGTAGCCCAGCATTTT; CDR3 protein: CASSEPGQGRVAQHF
D gene: TRBD2; J gene: TRBJ2-1; V gene: TRBV5-1; clone size: many; CDR3 DNA: TGCGCCAGCAGCTATAGCGGGATGTACCGAAATGAGCAGTTCTTC; CDR3 protein: CASSYSGMYRNEQFF
D gene: -; J gene: TRBJ2-2; V gene: TRBV18; clone size: -; CDR3 DNA: TGTGCCAGCTCACCACCTGGCCGTTGGGCTAGGGAGCTGTTTTTT; CDR3 protein: CASSPPGRWARELFF
D gene: TRBD2; J gene: TRBJ2-5; V gene: TRBV6-2/TRBV6-3; clone size: many; CDR3 DNA: TGTGCCAGCAGTTACACCCCAGGACTAGCGGGGGGTTACCAAGAGACCCAGTACTTC; CDR3 protein: CASSYTPGLAGGYQETQYF
D gene: -; J gene: TRBJ1-1; V gene: TRBV25-1; clone size: many; CDR3 DNA: TGTGCCAGCAGTGAAGTGGACCAAAACACTGAAGCTTTCTTT; CDR3 protein: CASSEVDQNTEAFF
D gene: -; J gene: TRBJ2-6; V gene: TRBV9; clone size: many; CDR3 DNA: TGTGCCAGCAGCGCCACGCCGTTGGGGGGCTCCGGGGCCAACGTCCTGACTTTC; CDR3 protein: CASSATPLGGSGANVLTF
D gene: -; J gene: TRBJ1-1; V gene: TRBV4-1; clone size: many; CDR3 DNA: TGCGCCAGCAGCCAAGGCGGAGTGGCACGCTACAGTACTGAAGCTTTCTTT; CDR3 protein: CASSQGGVARYSTEAFF
D gene: -; J gene: TRBJ2-1; V gene: TRBV5-1; clone size: many; CDR3 DNA: TGCGCCAGCAGCTTGGGAACAGCAGAAAGCTCCTACAATGAGCAGTTCTTC; CDR3 protein: CASSLGTAESSYNEQFF
D gene: -; J gene: TRBJ2-7; V gene: TRBV7-2; clone size: many; CDR3 DNA: TGTGCCAGCAGCTTAGCCCCACAGGGAAGCGAGCAGTACTTC; CDR3 protein: CASSLAPQGSEQYF
D gene: TRBD1; J gene: TRBJ2-2; V gene: TRBV6-1; clone size: many; CDR3 DNA: TGTGCCAGCAGGCAGGGGGCTAACACCGGGGAGCTGTTTTTT; CDR3 protein: CASRQGANTGELFF
D gene: -; J gene: TRBJ1-3; V gene: TRBV19; clone size: many; CDR3 DNA: TGTGCCAGTAGTGGGTCCGGGAACTCTGGAAACACCATATATTTT; CDR3 protein: CASSGSGNSGNTIYF
D gene: -; J gene: TRBJ2-6; V gene: TRBV24-1; clone size: -; CDR3 DNA: TGTGCCACCAGTGGGTCAGGCAGATTCTCTGGTGCCAACGTCTTTACTTTC; CDR3 protein: CATSGSGRFSGANVFTF
D gene: TRBD2; J gene: TRBJ2-5; V gene: TRBV5-6; clone size: -; CDR3 DNA: TGTGCCAGTACTACCCCGGGGGGTCAAGAGACCCAGTACTTC; CDR3 protein: CASTTPGGQETQYF
D gene: -; J gene: TRBJ2-7; V gene: TRBV6-1; clone size: many; CDR3 DNA: TGTGCCAGCAGTGGGGGACGAGGCTACGAGCAGTACTTC; CDR3 protein: CASSGGRGYEQYF
D gene: TRBD2; J gene: TRBJ2-1; V gene: TRBV6-5; clone size: medium-sized; CDR3 DNA: TGTGCCAGCAGGGTCGGGACTAGCGGGGGGATATACAATGAGCAGTTCTTC; CDR3 protein: CASRVGTSGGIYNEQFF
D gene: -; J gene: TRBJ2-7; V gene: TRBV11-2; clone size: many; CDR3 DNA: TGTGCCAGCAGCTTATACAGGGCAGACGAGCAGTACTTC; CDR3 protein: CASSLYRADEQYF
D gene: -; J gene: TRBJ2-7; V gene: TRBV5-1; clone size: many; CDR3 DNA: TGCGCCAGCAGCTCCCGGGACGGACCTTCCTACGAGCAGTACTTC; CDR3 protein: CASSSRDGPSYEQYF
D gene: TRBD1; J gene: TRBJ1-2; V gene: TRBV12-3/TRBV12-4; clone size: many; CDR3 DNA: TGTGCCAGCACTCCTGGGGGACAGGGGAGCTATGGCTACACCTTC; CDR3 protein: CASTPGGQGSYGYTF
D gene: TRBD1; J gene: TRBJ1-6; V gene: TRBV9; clone size: many; CDR3 DNA: TGTGCCAGCAGCGTGGCAGGACAGGTGACTTATAATTCACCCCTCCACTTT; CDR3 protein: CASSVAGQVTYNSPLHF
D gene: TRBD1; J gene: TRBJ1-5; V gene: TRBV28; clone size: many; CDR3 DNA: TGTGCCAGCAGTCCCTGGACAGGGGGGCACGGGCATTTT; CDR3 protein: CASSPWTGGHGHF
D gene: -; J gene: TRBJ2-7; V gene: TRBV6-5; clone size: many; CDR3 DNA: TGTGCCAGCAGCCGCGTCATCCCGTTACAGGGCGGCTCCTACGAGCAGTACTTC; CDR3 protein: CASSRVIPLQGGSYEQYF
D gene: TRBD2; J gene: TRBJ2-7; V gene: TRBV5-6; clone size: many; CDR3 DNA: TGTGCCAGCAGCGTGGGGACTAGCGGAGCCTACGAGCAGTACTTC; CDR3 protein: CASSVGTSGAYEQYF
D gene: -; J gene: TRBJ2-5; V gene: TRBV6-1; clone size: many; CDR3 DNA: TGTGCCAGCAAATCAGTGGGGGCCCAGTACTTC; CDR3 protein: CASKSVGAQYF
D gene: -; J gene: TRBJ2-5; V gene: TRBV12-5; clone size: medium-sized; CDR3 DNA: TGTGCTAGTGGTTTGTACCCCGGGACTCAAGAAGAGACCCAGTACTTC; CDR3 protein: CASGLYPGTQEETQYF
D gene: -; J gene: TRBJ2-2; V gene: TRBV11-1; clone size: many; CDR3 DNA: TGTGCCAGCAGCCCTCCCCCCGGGAAGGGGCGAAACGGGGAGCTGTTTTTT; CDR3 protein: CASSPPPGKGRNGELFF
D gene: -; J gene: TRBJ2-5; V gene: TRBV20-1; clone size: -; CDR3 DNA: TGCAGTGCTAGGGTTGGGTCGGAGACCAAGTACTTC; CDR3 protein: CSARVGSETKYF
D gene: -; J gene: TRBJ2-7; V gene: TRBV5-1; clone size: many; CDR3 DNA: TGCGCCAGCAGCTGGGACGGCACGGCAGGCGAGCAGTACTTC; CDR3 protein: CASSWDGTAGEQYF
D gene: TRBD2; J gene: TRBJ2-3; V gene: TRBV2; clone size: few; CDR3 DNA: TGTGCCAGCAGATTCGGGACTAGTTGCTCAGATACGCAGTATTTT; CDR3 protein: CASRFGTSCSDTQYF
D gene: -; J gene: TRBJ2-1; V gene: TRBV9; clone size: many; CDR3 DNA: TGTGCCAGCAGCGGCCCCCAGTACAATGAGCAGTTCTTC; CDR3 protein: CASSGPQYNEQFF
D gene: -; J gene: TRBJ1-1; V gene: TRBV20-1; clone size: many; CDR3 DNA: TGCAGTGCCACCCGCGTGGGGGGCACTGAAGCTTTCTTT; CDR3 protein: CSATRVGGTEAFF
D gene: -; J gene: TRBJ2-3; V gene: TRBV27; clone size: many; CDR3 DNA: TGTGCCAGCAGGCCAACCGGGACGCCACCAGATACGCAGTATTTT; CDR3 protein: CASRPTGTPPDTQYF
D gene: -; J gene: TRBJ2-2; V gene: TRBV7-8; clone size: many; CDR3 DNA: TGTGCCAGCAGCAGTACCGGGAAAAACACCGGGGAGCTGTTTTTT; CDR3 protein: CASSSTGKNTGELFF
D gene: TRBD2; J gene: TRBJ2-3; V gene: TRBV11-2; clone size: many; CDR3 DNA: TGTGCCAGCAGCTTAGTATCCCTAGCGGGAGCGGGGGTCACAGATACGCAGTATTTT; CDR3 protein: CASSLVSLAGAGVTDTQYF
D gene: -; J gene: TRBJ1-2; V gene: TRBV28; clone size: many; CDR3 DNA: TGTGCCAGCAGTACAGACTATGGCTACACCTTC; CDR3 protein: CASSTDYGYTF
D gene: TRBD1; J gene: TRBJ2-2; V gene: TRBV6-5; clone size: many; CDR3 DNA: TGTGCCAGCAGTTATGGCTGGGGACAGGCAAACACCGGGGAGCTGTTTTTT; CDR3 protein: CASSYGWGQANTGELFF
D gene: -; J gene: TRBJ2-7; V gene: TRBV2; clone size: medium-sized; CDR3 DNA: TGTGCCAGCAGGAAAGAGACGGTCACCTACGAGCAGTACTTC; CDR3 protein: CASRKETVTYEQYF
D gene: -; J gene: TRBJ1-1; V gene: TRBV18; clone size: many; CDR3 DNA: TGTGCCAGCTCACCACGCCCTTTGGGAACCGAAGCTTTCTTT; CDR3 protein: CASSPRPLGTEAFF
D gene: -; J gene: TRBJ1-2; V gene: TRBV19; clone size: -; CDR3 DNA: TGTGCCAGTAGTAGGCGGGACTTGAGCTACACCTTC; CDR3 protein: CASSRRDLSYTF
D gene: -; J gene: TRBJ1-2; V gene: TRBV7-9; clone size: many; CDR3 DNA: TGTGCCAGCAGCTACACTAGTAACTATGGCTACACCTTC; CDR3 protein: CASSYTSNYGYTF
D gene: TRBD2; J gene: TRBJ2-5; V gene: TRBV20-1; clone size: many; CDR3 DNA: TGCAGTGCTAGAGAACGACTAGCGGGAGTTACCCCGGGAGAGACCCAGTACTTC; CDR3 protein: CSARERLAGVTPGETQYF
D gene: TRBD2; J gene: TRBJ2-2; V gene: TRBV11-2; clone size: many; CDR3 DNA: TGTGCCAGCAGCTTAGATTTTAGCGGGGGGGCCACCGGGGAGCTGTTTTTT; CDR3 protein: CASSLDFSGGATGELFF
D gene: -; J gene: TRBJ1-1; V gene: TRBV29-1; clone size: many; CDR3 DNA: TGCAGCGTTTTCAGTTTGGGGCCTCGGGAAGAAGCTTTCTTT; CDR3 protein: CSVFSLGPREEAFF
D gene: TRBD1; J gene: TRBJ2-3; V gene: TRBV10-3; clone size: many; CDR3 DNA: TGTGCCATCAGGAGGACAGGGGGCACAGATACGCAGTATTTT; CDR3 protein: CAIRRTGGTDTQYF